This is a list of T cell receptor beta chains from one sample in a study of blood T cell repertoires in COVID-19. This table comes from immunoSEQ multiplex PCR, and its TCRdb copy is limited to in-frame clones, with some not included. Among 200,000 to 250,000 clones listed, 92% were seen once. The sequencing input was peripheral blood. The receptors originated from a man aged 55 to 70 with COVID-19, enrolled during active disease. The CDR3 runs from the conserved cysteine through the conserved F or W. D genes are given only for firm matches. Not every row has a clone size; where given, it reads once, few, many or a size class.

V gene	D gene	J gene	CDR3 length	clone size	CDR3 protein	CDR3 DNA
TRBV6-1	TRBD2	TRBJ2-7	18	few	CASSGLAGGLTPPYEQYF	TGTGCCAGCAGTGGACTAGCGGGGGGACTTACACCTCCCTACGAGCAGTACTTC
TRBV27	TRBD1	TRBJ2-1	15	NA	CASVTGQGRYNEQFF	TGTGCCAGCGTAACGGGACAGGGACGCTACAATGAGCAGTTCTTC
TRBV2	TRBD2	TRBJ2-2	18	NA	CASSDRLAGGPRTGELFF	TGTGCCAGCAGTGATAGGCTAGCGGGGGGGCCTCGGACCGGGGAGCTGTTTTTT
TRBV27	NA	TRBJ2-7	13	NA	CASSGGHTYEQYF	TGTGCCAGCAGTGGGGGACATACCTACGAGCAGTACTTC
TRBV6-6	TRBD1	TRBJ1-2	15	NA	CASRLGTGDNYGYTF	TGTGCCAGCAGACTAGGGACAGGGGACAACTATGGCTACACCTTC
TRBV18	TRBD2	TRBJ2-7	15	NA	CASSPSSGRVNQQYF	TGTGCCAGCTCACCTTCCAGCGGGAGGGTTAATCAGCAGTACTTC
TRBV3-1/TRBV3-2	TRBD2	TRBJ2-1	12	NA	CASSQVSGGQFF	TGTGCCAGCAGCCAAGTCTCGGGGGGGCAGTTCTTC
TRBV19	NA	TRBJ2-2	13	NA	CASRAKQPGELFF	TGTGCCAGTAGGGCCAAACAGCCCGGGGAGCTGTTTTTT
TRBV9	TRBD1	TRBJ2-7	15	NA	CASSVGQGFAGEQYF	TGTGCCAGCAGCGTGGGACAGGGATTCGCCGGCGAGCAGTACTTC
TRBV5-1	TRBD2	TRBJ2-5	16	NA	CASSPRLAGGFETQYF	TGCGCCAGCAGCCCCAGACTAGCGGGAGGGTTTGAGACCCAGTACTTC
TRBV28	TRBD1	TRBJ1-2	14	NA	CASGRTGGYYGYTF	TGTGCCAGCGGCCGGACAGGGGGGTACTATGGCTACACCTTC
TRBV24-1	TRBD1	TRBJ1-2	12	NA	CATSDRGGGYTF	TGTGCCACTTCGGACAGGGGAGGTGGCTACACCTTC
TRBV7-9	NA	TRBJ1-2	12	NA	CASSFSGDGYTF	TGTGCCAGCAGCTTCTCGGGGGACGGCTACACCTTC
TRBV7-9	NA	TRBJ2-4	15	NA	CASSFYREAKNIQYF	TGTGCCAGCAGCTTCTACAGGGAGGCCAAAAACATTCAGTACTTC
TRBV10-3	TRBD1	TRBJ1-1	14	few	CASGQGAENTEAFF	TGTGCCTCCGGACAGGGGGCCGAGAACACTGAAGCTTTCTTT
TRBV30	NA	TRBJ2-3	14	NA	CAWTARRGTDTQYF	TGTGCCTGGACGGCCCGCAGGGGCACAGATACGCAGTATTTT
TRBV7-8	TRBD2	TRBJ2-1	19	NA	CASSGGLAGGPGSYNEQFF	TGTGCCAGCAGCGGGGGACTAGCGGGGGGGCCCGGCTCCTACAATGAGCAGTTCTTC
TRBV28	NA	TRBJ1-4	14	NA	CASRNDRQNEKLFF	TGTGCCAGCAGAAACGACAGGCAGAATGAAAAACTGTTTTTT
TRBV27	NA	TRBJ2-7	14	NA	CASSPPGQIGGQYF	TGTGCCAGCAGTCCGCCGGGACAAATTGGGGGGCAGTACTTC
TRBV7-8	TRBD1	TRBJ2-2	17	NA	CASSLVAGTGSTGELFF	TGTGCCAGCAGCTTAGTAGCCGGGACAGGTTCCACCGGGGAGCTGTTTTTT
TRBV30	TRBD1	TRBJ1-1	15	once	CAWGAVWGTADEAFF	TGTGCCTGGGGTGCAGTCTGGGGGACAGCGGATGAAGCTTTCTTT
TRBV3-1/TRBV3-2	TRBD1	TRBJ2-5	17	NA	CASSQMTGTGVKETQYF	TGTGCCAGCAGCCAAATGACCGGGACAGGGGTGAAAGAGACCCAGTACTTC
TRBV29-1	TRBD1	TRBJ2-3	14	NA	CSARGQGKGDTQYF	TGCAGCGCCAGGGGACAGGGTAAAGGAGATACGCAGTATTTT
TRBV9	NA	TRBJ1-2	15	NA	CASSVDPQESYGYTF	TGTGCCAGCAGCGTAGACCCACAGGAGTCCTATGGCTACACCTTC
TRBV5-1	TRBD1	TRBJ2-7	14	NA	CASSRDRGSGEQYF	TGCGCCAGCAGCCGGGACAGGGGGTCGGGCGAGCAGTACTTC
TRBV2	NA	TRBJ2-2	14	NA	CASTRQSNTGELFF	TGTGCCAGCACCCGACAGTCGAACACCGGGGAGCTGTTTTTT
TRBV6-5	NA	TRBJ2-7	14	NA	CASSSTGQSYEQYF	TGTGCCAGCAGCTCTACGGGACAAAGCTACGAGCAGTACTTC
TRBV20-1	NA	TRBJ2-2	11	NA	CSAEDTGELFF	TGCAGTGCTGAGGACACCGGGGAGCTGTTTTTT
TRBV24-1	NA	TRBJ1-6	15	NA	CATSDIRVLNSPLHF	TGTGCCACCAGTGATATCCGGGTCCTGAATTCACCCCTCCACTTT
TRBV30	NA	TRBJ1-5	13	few	CAWSRGGGQPQHF	TGTGCCTGGAGTCGGGGGGGCGGACAGCCCCAGCATTTT
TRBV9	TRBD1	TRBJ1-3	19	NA	CASSPQIGQGSFTGNTIYF	TGTGCCAGCAGCCCCCAAATTGGACAGGGTTCGTTTACCGGAAACACCATATATTTT
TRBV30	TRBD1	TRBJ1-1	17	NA	CAWVLRQGIFINTEAFF	TGTGCCTGGGTGTTACGACAGGGGATATTCATTAACACTGAAGCTTTCTTT
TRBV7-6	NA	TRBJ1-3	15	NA	CASSRVANSGNTIYF	TGTGCCAGCTCTCGGGTCGCGAACTCTGGAAACACCATATATTTT
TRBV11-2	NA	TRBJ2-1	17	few	CASSLRGRDRLYNEQFF	TGTGCCAGCAGCTTAAGAGGGCGAGACAGGCTTTACAATGAGCAGTTCTTC
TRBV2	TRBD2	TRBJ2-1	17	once	CASRSRTSGSSYNEQFF	TGTGCCAGCAGAAGTAGGACTAGCGGGAGCTCCTACAATGAGCAGTTCTTC
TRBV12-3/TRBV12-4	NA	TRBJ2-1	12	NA	CASTSAVREQFF	TGTGCCAGCACTTCTGCAGTCAGGGAGCAGTTCTTC
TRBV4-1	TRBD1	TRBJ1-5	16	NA	CASSQDATGANQPQHF	TGCGCCAGCAGCCAAGATGCGACAGGGGCTAATCAGCCCCAGCATTTT
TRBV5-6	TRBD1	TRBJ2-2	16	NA	CASSPPGTGGTGELFF	TGTGCCAGCAGCCCCCCCGGGACAGGAGGCACCGGGGAGCTGTTTTTT
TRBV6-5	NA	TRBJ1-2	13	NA	CASSYQGNYGYTF	TGTGCCAGCAGTTACCAGGGGAACTATGGCTACACCTTC
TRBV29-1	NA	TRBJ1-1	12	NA	CSVFTGAHEAFF	TGCAGCGTCTTCACAGGCGCCCATGAAGCTTTCTTT
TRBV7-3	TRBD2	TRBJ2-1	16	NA	CASSFKGTSGRNEQFF	TGTGCCAGCAGCTTTAAGGGGACTAGCGGGAGGAATGAGCAGTTCTTC
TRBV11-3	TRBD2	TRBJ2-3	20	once	CASSLEKIAGGPRGADTQYF	TGTGCCAGCAGCTTAGAGAAGATAGCGGGAGGGCCGAGAGGGGCAGATACGCAGTATTTT
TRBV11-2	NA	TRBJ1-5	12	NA	CASSQNNQPQHF	TGTGCCAGCAGCCAGAACAATCAGCCCCAGCATTTT
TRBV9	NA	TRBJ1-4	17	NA	CASSALGGPATNEKLFF	TGTGCCAGCAGCGCCCTGGGGGGGCCCGCAACTAATGAAAAACTGTTTTTT
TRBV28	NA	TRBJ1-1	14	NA	CASRSTYRATEAFF	TGTGCCAGCAGATCTACCTACAGGGCGACTGAAGCTTTCTTT
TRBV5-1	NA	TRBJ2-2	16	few	CASSLGGASETGELFF	TGCGCCAGCAGCTTGGGCGGGGCCTCGGAGACCGGGGAGCTGTTTTTT